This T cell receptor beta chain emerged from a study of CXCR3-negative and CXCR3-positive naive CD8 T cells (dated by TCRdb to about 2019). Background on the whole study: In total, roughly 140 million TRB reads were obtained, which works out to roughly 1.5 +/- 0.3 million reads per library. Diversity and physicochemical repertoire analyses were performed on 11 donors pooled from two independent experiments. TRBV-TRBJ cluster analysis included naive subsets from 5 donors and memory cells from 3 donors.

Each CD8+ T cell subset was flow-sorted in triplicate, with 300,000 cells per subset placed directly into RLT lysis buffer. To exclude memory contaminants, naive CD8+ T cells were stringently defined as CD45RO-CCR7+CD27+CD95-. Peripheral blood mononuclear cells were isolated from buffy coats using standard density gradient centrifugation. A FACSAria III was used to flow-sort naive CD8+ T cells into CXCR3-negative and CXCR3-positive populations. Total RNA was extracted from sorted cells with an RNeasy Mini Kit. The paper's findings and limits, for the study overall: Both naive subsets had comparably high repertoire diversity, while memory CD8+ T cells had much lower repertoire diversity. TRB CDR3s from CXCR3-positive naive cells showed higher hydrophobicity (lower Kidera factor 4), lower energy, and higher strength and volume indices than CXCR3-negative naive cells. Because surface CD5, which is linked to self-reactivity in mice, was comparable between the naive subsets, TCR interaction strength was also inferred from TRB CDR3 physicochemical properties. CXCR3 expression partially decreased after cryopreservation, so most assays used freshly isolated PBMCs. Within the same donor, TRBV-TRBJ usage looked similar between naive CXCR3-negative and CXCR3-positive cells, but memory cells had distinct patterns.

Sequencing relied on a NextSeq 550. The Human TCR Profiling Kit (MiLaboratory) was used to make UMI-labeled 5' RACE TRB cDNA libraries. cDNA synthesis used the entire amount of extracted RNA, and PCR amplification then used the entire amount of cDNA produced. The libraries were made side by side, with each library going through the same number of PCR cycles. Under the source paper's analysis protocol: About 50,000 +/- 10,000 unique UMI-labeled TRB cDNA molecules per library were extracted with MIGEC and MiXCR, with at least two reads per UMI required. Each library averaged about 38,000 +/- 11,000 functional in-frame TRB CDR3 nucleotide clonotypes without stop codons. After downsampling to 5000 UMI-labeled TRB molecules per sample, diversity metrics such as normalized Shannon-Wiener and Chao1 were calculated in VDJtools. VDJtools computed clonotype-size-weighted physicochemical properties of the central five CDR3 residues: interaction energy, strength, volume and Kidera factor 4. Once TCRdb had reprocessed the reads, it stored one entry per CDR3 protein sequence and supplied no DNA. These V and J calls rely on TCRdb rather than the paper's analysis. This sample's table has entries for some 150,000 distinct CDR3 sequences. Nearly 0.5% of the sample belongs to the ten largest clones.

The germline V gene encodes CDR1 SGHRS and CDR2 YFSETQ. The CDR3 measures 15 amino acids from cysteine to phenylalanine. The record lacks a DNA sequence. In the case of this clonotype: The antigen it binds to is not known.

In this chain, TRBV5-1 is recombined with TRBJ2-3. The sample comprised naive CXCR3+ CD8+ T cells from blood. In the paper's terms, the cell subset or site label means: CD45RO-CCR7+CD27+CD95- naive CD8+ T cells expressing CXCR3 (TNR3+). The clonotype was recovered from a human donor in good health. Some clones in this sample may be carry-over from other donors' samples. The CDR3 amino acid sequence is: CASSSMGSRTDTQYF.